One and the same sample provided the 11 T cell receptor beta chains below, sequenced in a study of blood T cell repertoires in COVID-19. Here immunoSEQ multiplex PCR was the method, and the copy in TCRdb shows in-frame clones only, minus some. The profile shows approximately 160,000 clones, approximately 79% of them singletons. Specimen: PBMCs or T cells enriched from blood (not recorded which). Every receptor here comes from a man in his fifties who had recovered from COVID-19.

This chain uses TRBV19 with TRBJ1-4; the D is unclear. The germline CDR1 and CDR2 sequences are LNHDA and SQIVND (reference sequence). Trimming took 10 bases from V and 0 from J, leaving 6 bases between them. The CDR3 covers 12 residues. This CDR3 reads CATRATNEKLFF. The CDR3 DNA follows: TGTGCCACGAGAGCAACTAATGAAAAACTGTTTTTT.

This chain joins TRBV5-1 and TRBJ1-2; 10 nucleotides agree with TRBD1. The CDR3 totals 14 residues. J was trimmed by 6 bases and V by 0 bases; bases with no gene match: 2. Germline V lookup: CDR1 SGHRS, CDR2 YFSETQ. As DNA, the CDR3 is TGCGCCAGCAGCTTGGCCGGACAGGGGGATGGCTACACCTTC. Amino acids: CASSLAGQGDGYTF.

The J gene is TRBJ2-3, the V gene TRBV20-1, with D maybe TRBD2 (6 bases). CDR3 size: 15 residues. V dropped 3 bases and J dropped 1 base, with 14 bases sitting between them. Germline V gene sequence: CDR1 DFQATT, CDR2 SNEGSKA (reference sequence). CDR3 region: CSASASGEGTDTQYF. CDR3 bases: TGCAGTGCTAGTGCTTCGGGGGAGGGCACAGATACGCAGTATTTT.

This clone has a single count. This chain connects TRBV11-2 to TRBJ2-1; D not resolved. Trimming removed 5 bases from V and 7 bases from J, with 15 bases in between. Per germline, CDR1 SGHAT and CDR2 FQNNGV. There are 14 residues in the CDR3. CDR3 amino acids: CASSPPQVINEQFF. Here the CDR3 DNA reads TGTGCCAGCAGCCCACCTCAGGTTATTAATGAGCAGTTCTTC.

The V call is TRBV7-2, the J call TRBJ1-6; possible D gene TRBD1, 6 bases. Trimming pared 9 bases from V and 7 bases from J, leaving 13 bases between. CDR3 size: 13 residues. Germline-derived CDR1 and CDR2 are SGHTA and FQGNSA. The CDR3 DNA reads as TGTGCCAGTCAACAGGGACGGAATTCACCCCTCCACTTT. It translates to CASQQGRNSPLHF.

Of note for this clone: The sample has other DNA sequences that encode this CDR3 too. The J gene is TRBJ2-3, the V gene TRBV10-3, with 8 bases fitting TRBD2. V trimming: 8 bases; J trimming: 0 bases; junction bases outside the gene matches: 4. The CDR3 is 14 residues long. Germline CDR1 is ENHRY and CDR2 is SYGVKD. CDR3 protein: CAISAGGSTDTQYF. The CDR3 nucleotides read TGTGCCATCTCTGCGGGGGGTAGCACAGATACGCAGTATTTT.

Here the CDR3 reads CASSDRADYGYTF. In DNA form, the CDR3 reads TGTGCCAGCAGTGACAGGGCGGACTATGGCTACACCTTC. The chain carries TRBV2 and TRBJ1-2, with a tentative D call TRBD1 (5 bases). The CDR3 extends over 13 amino acids. V was shortened by 3 bases and J by 3 bases, with 8 bases between the two germline ends. Germline CDR1 SNHLY, CDR2 FYNNEI.

The chain combines TRBV7-8 with TRBJ1-4; D possibly corresponds to TRBD1 (6 bases). V lost 1 base to trimming and J lost 8 bases, with 14 bases between them. This CDR3 comprises 15 residues. Germline CDR1 SGHVS, CDR2 FQNEAQ. The DNA of the CDR3 is TGTGCCAGCAGCTTAGGCAGGGGCCCCTTCGAAAAACTGTTTTTT. Translation gives CASSLGRGPFEKLFF. The whole variable domain, remainder taken from reference TRBV7-8 and TRBJ1-4, is GAGVSQSPRYKVAKRGQDVALRCDPISGHVSLFWYQQALGQGPEFLTYFQNEAQLDKSGLPSDRFFAERPEGSVSTLKIQRTQQEDSAVYLCASSLGRGPFEKLFFGSGTQLSVL.

The V call is TRBV29-1, the J call TRBJ1-2, with TRBD1 identical over 9 bases. J gave up 4 bases and V 6 bases, and 3 bases lay outside the gene matches. There are 12 residues in the CDR3. Germline V lookup: CDR1 SQVTM, CDR2 ANQGSEA. CDR3 sequence: CSVRTGVYGYTF. The CDR3 nucleotides read TGCAGCGTCCGGACAGGGGTCTATGGCTACACCTTC.

About this clone itself: A read error may explain this, as a much larger clone is one base away. This chain links TRBV12-3 or TRBV12-4 with TRBJ1-1, with 9 bases fitting TRBD1. Trimming removed 6 bases from V and 5 bases from J; junction bases left unmatched: 4. The CDR3 runs to 13 residues. CDR3 coding DNA: TGTGCCAGCAGCCCGGGACAGGGTACTGAAGCTTTCTTT. Translated: CASSPGQGTEAFF.

The rearrangement links TRBV7-9 to TRBJ1-1; TRBD1 might be the D (5 bases). The CDR3 totals 14 residues. The V and J ends lost 4 bases and 1 base respectively, with 10 bases between them. Germline values: CDR1 SEHNR, CDR2 FQNEAQ (reference sequence). The DNA of the CDR3 is TGTGCCAGCAGCTCACATACAGGGAACACTGAAGCTTTCTTT. Protein: CASSSHTGNTEAFF.